This T cell receptor (beta chain) was captured by sequencing in a study of metastatic and nonmetastatic thyroid tumors (dated by TCRdb to between 2020 and 2021). Notes on the research overall: Repertoires from peripheral blood and from tumor or nodule tissue samples of malignant and benign thyroid patients were compared.

Overall results and qualifications from the work: In both blood and tumor samples, TCR beta diversity was reported to be significantly higher in malignant tumors than in benign nodules.

No treatment had been received by any patient before thyroid surgery. The study retrospectively analysed patient clinical samples collected from about 2012 to 2019 using T-cell receptor beta sequencing. There are many counts of this clone. What this receptor recognizes is not known. Base qualities are missing; no much larger clone stands one base away. The method behind the library was PCR. Reads for this sample came from an Illumina HiSeq 4000. High-throughput sequencing was used to profile the CDR3 region of the TCR beta-chain in every patient. In the source study's methods: CDR3 differences across clinicopathological groups were used to build a classifier for discriminating distant-metastatic papillary thyroid cancer patients. To measure repertoire diversity the researchers used the Shannon index, while the Morisita-Horn index served to gauge how similar the tumor and blood repertoires were. The raw public reads went through TCRdb reprocessing: fastp at Q25, MiXCR clone calling, in-frame beta chains kept. These V and J calls derive from TCRdb rather than the authors' analysis. The table for this sample lists 84,000 or so clones; approximately 9% of them were counted only once. Together, the top ten hold more than 8% of the sample.

The receptor's source is a female donor with papillary thyroid cancer or a benign thyroid nodule (not recorded which). Some clones in this sample may be carry-over from other donors' samples. The specimen was blood.

The sequence in DNA is TGTGCCTGGAGTACAGGACAGAACCAAGAGACCCAGTACTTC. Translated, it reads CAWSTGQNQETQYF. Recombination linked TRBV30 to TRBJ2-5; TRBD1 might be the D gene, on 6 matching bases. The CDR3, cysteine through phenylalanine, is 14 amino acids long. The only DNA kept is the CDR3, 42 bases in frame from the first base. V lost 2 bases and J lost 0 bases; the stretch between them is 10 bases long. CDR1 and CDR2, per the germline V gene (reference sequence), are GTSNPN and SVGIG.